This TCR beta chain was sequenced during a study of blood T cells in healthy people across ages. General study points: Unknown donor CMV status possibly confounded expanded clonotype changes. Across the age range, TCR beta diversity per million T cells fell in a roughly linear way.

This CDR3 is built from 15 residues. V was pared by 6 bases and J by 2 bases, with 13 bases between. Germline CDR1 reads SNHLY; CDR2 reads FYNNEI. Worth noting for this clonotype: Its antigen is still unknown.

Primers used in a second PCR of about 7 to 12 cycles were a sample-barcoded 5' primer and a J-beta primer mix. Per sample, CDR3-containing paired-end reads numbered at least 2.5 million. TCRdb independently ran MiXCR on the 5' RACE reads; one entry per CDR3 protein. The table records hundreds of thousands of distinct CDR3 sequences, over 40% of them present only once. Whenever a sample was processed, at least 6 million PBMCs were isolated. The sample taken for sequencing was blood. The V and J genes are TRBV2 and TRBJ2-2; tentative D call: TRBD1 (6 bases). The receptor comes from a woman of 80 years or more in good health. CDR3 amino acids: CASRGDTTNTGELFF. CDR3 nucleotides: TGTGCCAGCAGGGGGGACACTACAAACACCGGGGAGCTGTTTTTT.